This T cell receptor (beta chain) was recovered during a study of T cells in Graves' hyperthyroidism and ophthalmopathy. The investigators amplified TCR beta CDR3 regions from RNA transcripts. The study used the HTBI primer set for a first-round RT-PCR of the TCR CDR3. TCRdb re-called the multiplex PCR reads through MiXCR, storing one row per CDR3 protein. The table has 450,000 to 700,000 distinct CDR3 sequences, just over 45% seen once. The clonotype comes from an adult woman with Graves' disease, either hyperthyroidism or ophthalmopathy (not recorded which). The sample was peripheral blood or thyroid tissue (not recorded which).

The CDR3 region is CAISARGPGDTEAFF. The CDR3, as DNA: TGTGCCATCAGTGCCAGGGGACCGGGCGACACTGAAGCTTTCTTT. The chain combines TRBV10-3 with TRBJ1-1; D might be TRBD1 (6 bases). Germline values: CDR1 ENHRY, CDR2 SYGVKD. V lost 4 bases, J lost 3 bases, and 15 bases lay in between. The CDR3 extends over 15 amino acids.